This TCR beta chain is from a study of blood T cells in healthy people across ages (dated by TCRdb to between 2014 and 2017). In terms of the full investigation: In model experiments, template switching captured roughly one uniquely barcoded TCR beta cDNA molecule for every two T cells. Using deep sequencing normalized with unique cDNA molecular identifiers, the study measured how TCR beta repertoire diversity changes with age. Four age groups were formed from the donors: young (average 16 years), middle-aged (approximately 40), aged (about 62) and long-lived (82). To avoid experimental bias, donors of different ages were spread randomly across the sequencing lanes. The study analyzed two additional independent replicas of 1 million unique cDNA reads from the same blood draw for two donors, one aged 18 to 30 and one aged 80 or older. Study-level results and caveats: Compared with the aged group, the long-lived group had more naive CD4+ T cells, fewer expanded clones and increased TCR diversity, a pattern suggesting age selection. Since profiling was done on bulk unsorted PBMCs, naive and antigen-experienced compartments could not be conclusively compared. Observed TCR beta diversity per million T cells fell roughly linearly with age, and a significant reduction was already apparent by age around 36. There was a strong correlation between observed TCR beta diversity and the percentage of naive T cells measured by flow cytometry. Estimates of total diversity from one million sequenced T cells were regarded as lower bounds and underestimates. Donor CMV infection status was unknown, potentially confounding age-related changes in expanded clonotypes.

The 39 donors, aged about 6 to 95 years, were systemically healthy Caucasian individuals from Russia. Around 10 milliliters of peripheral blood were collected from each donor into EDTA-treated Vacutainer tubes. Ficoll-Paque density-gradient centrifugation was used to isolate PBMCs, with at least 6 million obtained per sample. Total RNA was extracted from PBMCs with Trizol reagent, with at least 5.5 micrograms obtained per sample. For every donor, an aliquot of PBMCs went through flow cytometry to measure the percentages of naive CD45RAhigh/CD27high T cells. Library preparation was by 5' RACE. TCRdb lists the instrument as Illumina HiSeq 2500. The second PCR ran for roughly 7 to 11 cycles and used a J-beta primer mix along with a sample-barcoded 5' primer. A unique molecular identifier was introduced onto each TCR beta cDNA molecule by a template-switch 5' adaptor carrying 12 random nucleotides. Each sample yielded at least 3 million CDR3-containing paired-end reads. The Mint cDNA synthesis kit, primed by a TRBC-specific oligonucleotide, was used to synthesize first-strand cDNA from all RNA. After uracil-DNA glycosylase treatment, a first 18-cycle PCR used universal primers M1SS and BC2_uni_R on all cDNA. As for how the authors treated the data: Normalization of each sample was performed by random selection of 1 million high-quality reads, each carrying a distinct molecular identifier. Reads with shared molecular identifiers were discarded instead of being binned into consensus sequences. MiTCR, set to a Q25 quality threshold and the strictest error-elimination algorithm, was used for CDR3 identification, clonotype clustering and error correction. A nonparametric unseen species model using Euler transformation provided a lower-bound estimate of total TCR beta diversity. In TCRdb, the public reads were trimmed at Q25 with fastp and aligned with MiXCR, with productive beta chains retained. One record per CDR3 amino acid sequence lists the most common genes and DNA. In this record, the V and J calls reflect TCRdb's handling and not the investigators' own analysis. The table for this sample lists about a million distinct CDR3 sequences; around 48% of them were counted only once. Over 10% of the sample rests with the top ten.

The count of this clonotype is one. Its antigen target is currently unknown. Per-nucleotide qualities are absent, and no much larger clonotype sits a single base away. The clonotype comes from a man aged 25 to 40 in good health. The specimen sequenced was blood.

The bases are TGTGCCAGCAGCCCCCTGGGGCTGAACTACAATGAGCAGTACTTC. Its protein product is CASSPLGLNYNEQYF. The V gene is TRBV6-2 or TRBV6-3 and the J gene is TRBJ2-7; TRBD1 is a weak D gene call, 5 bases matching. From the germline V gene, CDR1 is MNHEY and CDR2 is SVGEGT. From cysteine to phenylalanine, the CDR3 is 15 amino acids long. Left in the record is the CDR3 DNA by itself, 45 bases read in frame from the first base. The V and J ends are trimmed by 6 bases and 7 bases, leaving 22 bases between them.